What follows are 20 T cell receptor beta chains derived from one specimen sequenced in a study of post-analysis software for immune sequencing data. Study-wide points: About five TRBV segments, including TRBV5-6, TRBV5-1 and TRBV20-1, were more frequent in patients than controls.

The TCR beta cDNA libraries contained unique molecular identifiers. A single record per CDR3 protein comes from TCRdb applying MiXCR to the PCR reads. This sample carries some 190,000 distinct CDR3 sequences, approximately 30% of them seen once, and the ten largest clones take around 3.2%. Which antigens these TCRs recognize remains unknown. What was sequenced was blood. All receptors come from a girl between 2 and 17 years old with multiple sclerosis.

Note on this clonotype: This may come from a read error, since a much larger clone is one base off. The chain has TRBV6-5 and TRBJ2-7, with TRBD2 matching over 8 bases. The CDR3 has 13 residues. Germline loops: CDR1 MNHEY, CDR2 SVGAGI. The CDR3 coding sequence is TGTGCCAGCAGTCCCGGGACTAGTAAAGAGCGGTACTTC. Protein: CASSPGTSKERYF.

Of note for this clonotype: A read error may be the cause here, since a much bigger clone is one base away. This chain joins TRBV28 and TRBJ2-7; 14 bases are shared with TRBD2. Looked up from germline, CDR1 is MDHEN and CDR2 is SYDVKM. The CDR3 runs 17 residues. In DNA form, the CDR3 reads TGTGCCAGCAGTCTCCCGACTAGCGGGGGGGCCTTGGACGAGCATTACTTC. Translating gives CASSLPTSGGALDEHYF.

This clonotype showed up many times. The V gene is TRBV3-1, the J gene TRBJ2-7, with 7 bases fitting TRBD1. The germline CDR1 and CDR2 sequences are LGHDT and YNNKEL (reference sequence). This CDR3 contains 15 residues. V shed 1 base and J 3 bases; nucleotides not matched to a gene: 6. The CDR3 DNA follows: TGTGCCAGCAGCCAAGGGCCAGGGGGATTCTACGAGCAGTACTTC. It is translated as CASSQGPGGFYEQYF.

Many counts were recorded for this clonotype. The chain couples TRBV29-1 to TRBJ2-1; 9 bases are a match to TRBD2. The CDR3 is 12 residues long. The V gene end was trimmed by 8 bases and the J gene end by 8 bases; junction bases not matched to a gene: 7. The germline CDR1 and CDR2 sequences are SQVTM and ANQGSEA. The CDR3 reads CSISGSGDEQFF. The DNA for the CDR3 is TGCAGCATTAGCGGGAGTGGTGATGAGCAGTTCTTC.

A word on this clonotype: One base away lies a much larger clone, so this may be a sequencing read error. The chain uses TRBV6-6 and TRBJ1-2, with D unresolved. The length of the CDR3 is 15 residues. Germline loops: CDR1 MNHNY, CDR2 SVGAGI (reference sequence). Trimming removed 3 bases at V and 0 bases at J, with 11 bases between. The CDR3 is CASSYQHPANYGYTF. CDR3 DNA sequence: TGTGCCAGCAGTTATCAACATCCCGCTAACTATGGCTACACCTTC.

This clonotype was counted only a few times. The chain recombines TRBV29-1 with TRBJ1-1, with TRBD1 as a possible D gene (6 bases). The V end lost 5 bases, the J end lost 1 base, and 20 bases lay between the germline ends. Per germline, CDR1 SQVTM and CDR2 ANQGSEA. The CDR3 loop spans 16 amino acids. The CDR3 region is CSVFPQTRDKNTEAFF. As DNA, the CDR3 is TGCAGCGTTTTCCCCCAAACTCGGGACAAGAACACTGAAGCTTTCTTT.

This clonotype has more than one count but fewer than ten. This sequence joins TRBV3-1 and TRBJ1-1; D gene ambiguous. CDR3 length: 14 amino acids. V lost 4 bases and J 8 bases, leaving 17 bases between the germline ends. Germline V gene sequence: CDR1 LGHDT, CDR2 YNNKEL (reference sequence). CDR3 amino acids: CASSLDILVGEAFF. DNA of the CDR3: TGTGCCAGCAGCCTCGACATCTTGGTAGGAGAAGCTTTCTTT.

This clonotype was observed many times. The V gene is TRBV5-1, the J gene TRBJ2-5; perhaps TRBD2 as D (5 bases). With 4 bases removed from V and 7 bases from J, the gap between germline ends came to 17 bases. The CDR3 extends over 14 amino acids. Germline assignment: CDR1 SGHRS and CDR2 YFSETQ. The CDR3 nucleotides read TGCGCCAGCAGCCGGGTTAGCGAGGAAAGGACCCAGTACTTC. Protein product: CASSRVSEERTQYF.

The CDR3 coding sequence is TGTGCCAGCAGCCGCGGACAGAACCAAGAGACCCAGTACTTC. Protein: CASSRGQNQETQYF. The genes are TRBV6-1 and TRBJ2-5; D might be TRBD1 (6 bases). Germline V gene lookup returns CDR1 MNHNS and CDR2 SASEGT. CDR3 length: 14 residues. V was trimmed by 6 bases and J by 0 bases, leaving 11 bases between them.

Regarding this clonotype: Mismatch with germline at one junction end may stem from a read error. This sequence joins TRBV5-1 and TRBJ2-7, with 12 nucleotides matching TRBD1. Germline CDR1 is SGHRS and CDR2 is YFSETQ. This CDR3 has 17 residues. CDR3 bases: TGCGCCAGCAGCCCTTCCGGGACAGGGGGCCCCTCCAACGAGCAGTACTTC. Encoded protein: CASSPSGTGGPSNEQYF.

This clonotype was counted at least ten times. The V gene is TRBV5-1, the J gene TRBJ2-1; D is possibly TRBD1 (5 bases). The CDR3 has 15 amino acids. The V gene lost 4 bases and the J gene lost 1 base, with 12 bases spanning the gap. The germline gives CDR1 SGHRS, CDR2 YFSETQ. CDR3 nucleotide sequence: TGCGCCAGCAGCAGGGGCAGGAGATCCTACAATGAGCAGTTCTTC. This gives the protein CASSRGRRSYNEQFF.

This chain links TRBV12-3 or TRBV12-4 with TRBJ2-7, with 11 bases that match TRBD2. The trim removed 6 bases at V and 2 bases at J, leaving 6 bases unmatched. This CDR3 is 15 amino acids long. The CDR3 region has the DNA TGTGCCAGCAGGCCCGGGACTAGCGGTACCTACGAGCAGTACTTC. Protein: CASRPGTSGTYEQYF.

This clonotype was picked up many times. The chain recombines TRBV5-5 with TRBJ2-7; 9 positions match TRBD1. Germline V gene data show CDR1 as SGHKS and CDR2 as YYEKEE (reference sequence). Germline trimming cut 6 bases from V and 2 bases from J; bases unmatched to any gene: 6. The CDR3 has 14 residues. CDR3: CASTTDRGAYEQYF. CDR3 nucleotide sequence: TGTGCCAGCACCACGGACAGGGGTGCCTACGAGCAGTACTTC.

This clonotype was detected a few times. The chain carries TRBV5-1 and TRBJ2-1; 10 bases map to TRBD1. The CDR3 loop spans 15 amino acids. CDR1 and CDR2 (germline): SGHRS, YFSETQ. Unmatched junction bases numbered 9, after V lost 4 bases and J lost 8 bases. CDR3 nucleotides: TGCGCCAGCAGCCAGGACAGGGGGTCCTCGGATGAGCAGTTCTTC. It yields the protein CASSQDRGSSDEQFF. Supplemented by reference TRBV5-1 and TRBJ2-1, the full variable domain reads KAGVTQTPRYLIKTRGQQVTLSCSPISGHRSVSWYQQTPGQGLQFLFEYFSETQRNKGNFPGRFSGRQFSNSRSEMNVSTLELGDSALYLCASSQDRGSSDEQFFGPGTRLTVL.

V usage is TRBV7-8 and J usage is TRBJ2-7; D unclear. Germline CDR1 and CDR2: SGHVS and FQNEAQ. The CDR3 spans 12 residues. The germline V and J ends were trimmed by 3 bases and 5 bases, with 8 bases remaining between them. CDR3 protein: CASSLGSDEQYF. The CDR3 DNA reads TGTGCCAGCAGCTTGGGATCCGACGAGCAGTACTTC.

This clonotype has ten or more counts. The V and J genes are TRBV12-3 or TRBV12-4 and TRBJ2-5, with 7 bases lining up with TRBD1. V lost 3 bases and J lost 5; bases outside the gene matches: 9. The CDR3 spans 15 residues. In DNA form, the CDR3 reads TGTGCCAGCAGTTTTGGGTCCGTAGGGGGCGAGACCCAGTACTTC. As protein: CASSFGSVGGETQYF.

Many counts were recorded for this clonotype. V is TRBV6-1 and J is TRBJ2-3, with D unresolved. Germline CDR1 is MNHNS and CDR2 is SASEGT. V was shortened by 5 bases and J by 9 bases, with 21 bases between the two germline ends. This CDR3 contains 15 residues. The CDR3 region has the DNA TGTGCCAGCAGTCCGCGAAACGAGCCCCGACTCACGCAGTATTTT. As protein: CASSPRNEPRLTQYF.

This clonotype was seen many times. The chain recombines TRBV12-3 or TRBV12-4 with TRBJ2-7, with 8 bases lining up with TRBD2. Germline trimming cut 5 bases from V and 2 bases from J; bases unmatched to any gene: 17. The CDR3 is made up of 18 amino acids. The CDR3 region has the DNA TGTGCCAGCAGTAAGAGGAGCGGGAGAAGTTTTCTGGCCTACGAGCAGTACTTC. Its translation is CASSKRSGRSFLAYEQYF.

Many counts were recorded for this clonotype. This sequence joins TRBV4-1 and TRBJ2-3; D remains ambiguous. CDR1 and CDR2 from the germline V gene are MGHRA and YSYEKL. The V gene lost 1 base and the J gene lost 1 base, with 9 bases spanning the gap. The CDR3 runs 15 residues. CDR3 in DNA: TGCGCCAGCAGCCAAGCCCCTAGTGGCACAGATACGCAGTATTTT. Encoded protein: CASSQAPSGTDTQYF.

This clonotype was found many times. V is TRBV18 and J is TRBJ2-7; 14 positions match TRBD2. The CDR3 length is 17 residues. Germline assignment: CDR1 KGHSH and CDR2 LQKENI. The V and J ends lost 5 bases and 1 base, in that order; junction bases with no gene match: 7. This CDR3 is CASSSGTSGSRSYEQYF. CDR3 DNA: TGTGCCAGCTCAAGTGGGACTAGCGGGAGTAGGTCCTACGAGCAGTACTTC.